Presented here are 11 T cell receptor beta chains from one specimen sequenced in a study of T cell repertoires in aging, cancer and after chemotherapy. TCR beta rearrangements were amplified from peripheral blood genomic DNA. TRB rearrangements spanning V, D and J were amplified using mixed TRB-A/B primers. MiXCR, run by TCRdb on the multiplex PCR reads, gives a single entry per CDR3 protein. The sample holds about 5,600 distinct CDR3 sequences, around 40% seen once. The sequencing sample was made of blood. These receptors all come from a human donor with a blood cancer.

The chain is built from TRBV7-6 and TRBJ1-5, with TRBD1 as a possible D gene (6 bases). Germline-derived CDR1 and CDR2 are SGHVS and FNYEAQ. The CDR3 length is 16 residues. V gave up 3 bases and J gave up 4 bases, with 16 bases separating them. The CDR3 spells CASSFGGRTLNQPQHF. DNA of the CDR3: TGTGCCAGCAGCTTTGGGGGCCGAACCTTAAATCAGCCCCAGCATTTT.

The V and J genes are TRBV13 and TRBJ2-3; the D gene is possibly TRBD1 (5 bases). CDR3 length: 14 residues. Germline CDR1 is PRHDT and CDR2 is FYEKMQ (reference sequence). The V end lost 0 bases, the J end lost 4 bases, and 8 bases lay between the germline ends. CDR3 bases: TGTGCCAGCAGCTTAGGGCAGGGCTCAGATACGCAGTATTTT. Translating it yields CASSLGQGSDTQYF.

As DNA, the CDR3 is TGTGCCAGTAGTTTTCGGGAGAGAGGGAATGAGCAGTTCTTC. Translated: CASSFRERGNEQFF. The chain combines TRBV19 with TRBJ2-1, with a weak D call TRBD2 (6 bases). Trimming stripped 5 bases from V and 7 bases from J, with 15 bases between. Germline V gene lookup returns CDR1 LNHDA and CDR2 SQIVND (reference sequence). This CDR3 has 14 amino acids.

The genes are TRBV19 and TRBJ1-5; D might be TRBD1 (6 bases). The germline V and J ends were trimmed by 1 base and 4 bases, with 14 bases remaining between them. The CDR3 extends over 16 amino acids. In germline, CDR1 is LNHDA, CDR2 SQIVND (reference sequence). Here the CDR3 DNA reads TGTGCCAGTAGTATAGGGGCGACAGGACGGAATCAGCCCCAGCATTTT. It specifies CASSIGATGRNQPQHF.

The J gene is TRBJ2-7, the V gene TRBV29-1; 11 bases map to TRBD1. Germline V gene data show CDR1 as SQVTM and CDR2 as ANQGSEA. V lost 6 bases and J lost 4; bases outside the gene matches: 5. The CDR3 is made up of 13 amino acids. CDR3 loop: CSVRTGGLYEQYF. The CDR3 DNA is TGCAGCGTCCGGACAGGGGGCCTATACGAGCAGTACTTC.

V and J are TRBV7-2 and TRBJ2-5; D uncertain. CDR1 and CDR2 (germline): SGHTA, FQGNSA. CDR3 length equals 14 residues. Trimming left V 1 base short and J 5 bases short, with 11 bases between. CDR3 loop: CASSLDGRRETQYF. CDR3 nucleotides: TGTGCCAGCAGCTTAGATGGGCGGCGGGAGACCCAGTACTTC.

This chain joins TRBV24-1 and TRBJ1-5; the D is unclear. V lost 6 bases and J lost 9, with 20 bases in between. This CDR3 spans 15 amino acids. In germline, CDR1 is KGHDR, CDR2 SFDVKD. CDR3 DNA sequence: TGTGCCACCAGTTCCCGGAGCACAGCCACCATGCCCCAGCATTTT. Its translation: CATSSRSTATMPQHF.

The chain joins TRBV7-2 to TRBJ2-5; 8 bases agree with TRBD2. The germline V gene encodes CDR1 SGHTA and CDR2 FQGNSA. The junction had 6 bases not matched to a gene; V was cut back by 6 bases and J by 3 bases. The CDR3 runs to 14 residues. In DNA, the CDR3 is TGTGCCAGCAGGAGTAGCGGGATAGAAGAGACCCAGTACTTC. As protein: CASRSSGIEETQYF.

The rearrangement joins TRBV6-2 or TRBV6-3 to TRBJ1-1; TRBD1 agrees at 12 bases. Trimming took 4 bases from V and 8 from J; bases not matched to a gene: 11. The CDR3 has 16 residues. Germline CDR1 MNHEY, CDR2 SVGEGT. This CDR3 reads CASSLYPGTGGAEAFF. The DNA of the CDR3 is TGTGCCAGCAGTTTATATCCTGGGACAGGGGGCGCGGAAGCTTTCTTT.

This clonotype is medium-sized in the sample. CDR3 bases: TGCAGCGTTCCGACCGGGACAGGGATCAATGAGCAGTTCTTC. Translated, it gives CSVPTGTGINEQFF. This sequence joins TRBV29-1 and TRBJ2-1; 9 bases align to TRBD1. The J segment lost 6 bases and the V segment lost 5 bases, leaving 8 bases of the junction unmatched. Per the germline V gene, CDR1 is SQVTM and CDR2 is ANQGSEA. The CDR3 is 14 residues long.

This sequence joins TRBV5-1 and TRBJ2-1; 9 bases map to TRBD1. CDR1 and CDR2 (germline): SGHRS, YFSETQ. Trimming at V came to 4 bases and at J to 4 bases, leaving 3 bases not matched to a gene. This CDR3 has 14 residues. CDR3 sequence (DNA): TGCGCCAGCAGCCTGACAGGGGGGTACAATGAGCAGTTCTTC. Protein sequence: CASSLTGGYNEQFF.